A selection of T cell receptor beta chains follows, all from one sample in a study of blood T cell dynamics during melanoma immunotherapy. Profiled with immunoSEQ multiplex PCR; TCRdb holds only in-frame clones, not every one. The sample comprises some 15,000 clones, approximately 88% of which are singletons, and approximately 9.4% rests with the top ten. This material consisted of blood, taken from a patient treated with checkpoint blockade. The receptors come from a human donor with melanoma. Both conserved end residues are part of each CDR3. D genes are given only for firm matches. Rows give clone size only sometimes, using once, few, many, or a class for an expanded clone.

v_gene: TRBV19; d_gene: TRBD2; abundance: -; j_gene: TRBJ2-7; CDR3nt: TGTGCCAGTAGTATCGTGGCGGGGGAGACCTACGAGCAGTACTTC; CDR3aa: CASSIVAGETYEQYF
v_gene: TRBV7-2; d_gene: -; abundance: -; j_gene: TRBJ2-7; CDR3nt: TGTGCCAGCAGCACTACCGGGACTTCCGAGCAGTACTTC; CDR3aa: CASSTTGTSEQYF
v_gene: TRBV6-5; d_gene: TRBD2; abundance: -; j_gene: TRBJ2-3; CDR3nt: TGTGCCAGCAAGCTAGCGGGGTCTCCGGATACGCAGTATTTT; CDR3aa: CASKLAGSPDTQYF
v_gene: TRBV5-1; d_gene: TRBD1; abundance: -; j_gene: TRBJ2-5; CDR3nt: TGCGCCAGCAGCTTTATCGACAGGGAAGAGACCCAGTACTTC; CDR3aa: CASSFIDREETQYF
v_gene: TRBV7-8; d_gene: -; abundance: -; j_gene: TRBJ2-7; CDR3nt: TGTGCCAGCAGCTTACGGGGGCGCAACTCCTACGAGCAGTACTTC; CDR3aa: CASSLRGRNSYEQYF
v_gene: TRBV2; d_gene: -; abundance: -; j_gene: TRBJ1-2; CDR3nt: TGTGCCAGCAGTGAAAGGCTAACACATGGCTACACCTTC; CDR3aa: CASSERLTHGYTF
v_gene: TRBV11-2; d_gene: -; abundance: once; j_gene: TRBJ1-1; CDR3nt: TGTGCCAGCAGCTCCCGGGGGGCGGCCACTGAAGCTTTCTTT; CDR3aa: CASSSRGAATEAFF
v_gene: TRBV29-1; d_gene: -; abundance: -; j_gene: TRBJ2-7; CDR3nt: TGCAGCGTCTCCCCGGGACCCGGGTCCTACGAGCAGTACTTC; CDR3aa: CSVSPGPGSYEQYF
v_gene: TRBV28; d_gene: -; abundance: -; j_gene: TRBJ2-1; CDR3nt: TGTGCCAGCAGGACCTTTAGCTCCTACAATGAGCAGTTCTTC; CDR3aa: CASRTFSSYNEQFF
v_gene: TRBV2; d_gene: TRBD2; abundance: once; j_gene: TRBJ2-3; CDR3nt: TGTGCCAGCAGTCTAGGACTAGACCCAGCAGATACGCAGTATTTT; CDR3aa: CASSLGLDPADTQYF
v_gene: TRBV4-2; d_gene: -; abundance: -; j_gene: TRBJ1-2; CDR3nt: TGTGCCAGCAGCCAAGACAGATACTCGGACTATGGCTACACCTTC; CDR3aa: CASSQDRYSDYGYTF
v_gene: TRBV7-9; d_gene: -; abundance: -; j_gene: TRBJ2-1; CDR3nt: TGTGCCAGCAGCTTGCCCTCAGGGAGTCGAATCAATGAGCAGTTCTTC; CDR3aa: CASSLPSGSRINEQFF
v_gene: TRBV7-2; d_gene: -; abundance: few; j_gene: TRBJ1-1; CDR3nt: TGTGCCAGCAGCTTAGTCCAGGGCCCAGCTTTCTTT; CDR3aa: CASSLVQGPAFF
v_gene: TRBV4-2; d_gene: TRBD2; abundance: -; j_gene: TRBJ2-1; CDR3nt: TGTGCCAGCAGCCAAGATACCGGGACTAGCGGGAGTGATGAGCAGTTCTTC; CDR3aa: CASSQDTGTSGSDEQFF
v_gene: TRBV15; d_gene: -; abundance: -; j_gene: TRBJ1-4; CDR3nt: TGTGCCACCAGATATTCCCGGCTGACGGGCACTAATGAAAAACTGTTTTTT; CDR3aa: CATRYSRLTGTNEKLFF
v_gene: TRBV9; d_gene: -; abundance: -; j_gene: TRBJ2-7; CDR3nt: TGTGCCAGCAGCGAGGGGGCGGGGCGGCACGAGCAGTACTTC; CDR3aa: CASSEGAGRHEQYF
v_gene: TRBV30; d_gene: -; abundance: few; j_gene: TRBJ2-5; CDR3nt: TGTGCCTGGAGCATTGGAGGGTTTCGCCCAGAGACCCAGTACTTC; CDR3aa: CAWSIGGFRPETQYF
v_gene: TRBV2; d_gene: -; abundance: -; j_gene: TRBJ2-1; CDR3nt: TGTGCCAGCAGTAATATAGTGGGGCAGTTCTTC; CDR3aa: CASSNIVGQFF
v_gene: TRBV19; d_gene: TRBD2; abundance: -; j_gene: TRBJ2-7; CDR3nt: TGTGCCAGTAGCCCGGGACAGAGGCAACTAGCGGGAGTAAACGAGCAGTACTTC; CDR3aa: CASSPGQRQLAGVNEQYF
v_gene: TRBV19; d_gene: TRBD1; abundance: -; j_gene: TRBJ1-3; CDR3nt: TGTGCCAGTTCACAGGGGACTGGAAACACCATATATTTT; CDR3aa: CASSQGTGNTIYF
v_gene: TRBV28; d_gene: TRBD2; abundance: -; j_gene: TRBJ2-5; CDR3nt: TGTGCCAGCAGGACCCCTAGCGGGAGGGGACAAGAGACCCAGTACTTC; CDR3aa: CASRTPSGRGQETQYF